The entry that follows covers one T cell receptor (beta chain) sequence. Its antigen is still unknown. This record comes from a study of cytomegalovirus exposure and HLA in healthy donors. Study conclusions and caveats: TCR beta sequences numbering around 15,000 were associated with HLA alleles at 0.05 false discovery rate in a later analysis. A later look showed TCR association rates differing by HLA locus, highest for DRB1 and lowest for HLA-C. By a later analysis, the bulk of CMV-associated TCR beta chains appeared HLA-restricted.

A multiplex PCR was run with 60 Vbeta primers and 13 Jbeta primers. Assay: immunoSEQ multiplex PCR; the TCRdb copy retains only in-frame clones and omits some. The sample lists about 98,000 clones, about 76% occurring once. Deletions cut 3 bases from V and 3 bases from J, with 6 bases between. This CDR3 has 13 amino acids. In germline, CDR1 is MNHEY, CDR2 SMNVEV (reference sequence). The material sequenced was PBMCs. The sequence was obtained from a human donor in good health. V gene TRBV27 combines with J gene TRBJ1-3, with D perhaps matching TRBD1 (6 bases). The CDR3 reads CASSFRGGNTIYF. CDR3 nucleotide sequence: TGTGCCAGCAGTTTCAGGGGTGGAAACACCATATATTTT.